This TCR beta chain was recovered during a study of breast tumors, draining lymph nodes, adjacent tissues. TCRdb called the multiplex PCR reads again in MiXCR, with one record for every CDR3 protein. The sample yields 150,000 to 200,000 distinct CDR3 sequences, 33% seen once. Samples came from axillary lymph nodes draining the breast cancer. Study-level findings and limits: That most tumor T cells come from lymph nodes remained unproven. Luminal-like breast cancer showed significantly greater tumor-nontumor repertoire similarity than basal-like breast cancer did. Tumors had less TCR diversity than lymph nodes, more than nontumor tissue. The data were judged consistent with most tumor T cells coming from lymph node and expanding in tumor.

CDR3 length equals 17 residues. V lost 5 bases to trimming and J lost 6 bases, with 25 bases between them. Germline V gene sequence: CDR1 PRHDT, CDR2 FYEKMQ (reference sequence). Regarding this clonotype: Its specificity is not known. A read error is possible here, since a much larger clone lies one base away.

This sequence was found in a female donor with breast cancer. Some clones in this sample may be carry-over from other donors' samples. The V call is TRBV13, the J call TRBJ1-2, with D perhaps matching TRBD1 (6 bases). The material sequenced was axillary lymph node tissue. The CDR3 nucleotides are TGTGCCAGCAGCCGACGTCCGGAACTGGGGACAATGCATGGCTACACCTTC. Protein: CASSRRPELGTMHGYTF.